Given below is one TCR beta chain in context. The count of this clone is one. The specificity of this receptor is unknown. Per-nucleotide qualities are absent, and no much larger clonotype sits a single base away. The immunoSEQ Assay, a bias-controlled multiplex PCR, was used to amplify TCRbeta CDR3 regions from genomic DNA. Per the source publication's procedure: Within the assay, amplification of reference gene primers was used to estimate how many nucleated cells each sample contained. Sequence reads were collapsed and filtered to measure the absolute abundance of every unique TCRbeta CDR3 rearrangement. For each sample, productive Simpson clonality was calculated as the square root of Simpson's diversity index across productive rearrangements. Here the immuneACCESS table is served through TCRdb, limited to in-frame sequences with V and J called. Missing clones are a known gap in these copies; in checked studies unresolved V genes cover under half, and the rest lacks a known reason. That table furnishes V, J and clone size, whereas the DNA furnished D and trimming. Here the sample has more than 300,000 clones; roughly 86% occur a single time. Of the sample, 1.9% is held by the ten largest clones.

These data are taken from a study of blood T cell repertoires in COVID-19 (dated by TCRdb to 2019 to 2021). Regarding the complete study: Recovered participants in ImmuneRACE Cohort 3 were defined by two consecutive negative NP/OP PCR tests, clearance by a healthcare professional, or resolution of symptoms. Collaborator samples came from the United States, Italy and Spain and covered acute and convalescent phases of COVID-19. The material from the prospective study consisted of cDNA or gDNA derived from T cells, B-cell-depleted T cells, or PBMCs. Subjects who had been exposed to COVID-19, were actively infected with it, or had recovered from it provided the deeply sampled blood TCRbeta repertoires that made up the dataset. A freely available public database, intended as a resource for researchers studying the immune response to SARS-CoV-2, is where the repertoires were released. Samples were obtained from the ongoing ImmuneRACE study (first 160 participants) and from 1,254 subjects provided by 6 global collaborators. Sample metadata almost always included a de-identified subject ID, COVID-19 status, age in years and sex. Where available, HLA class I and class II types were taken from metadata supplied by the sample provider and were not determined by assay-based typing.

General findings and caveats noted by the study authors: How much clinical and demographic metadata was included differed by source and by participant, and the metadata was provided uncurated.

In the prospective study, participants were roughly 18 to 89 years old, resided in approximately 25 geographic areas of the United States, and were enrolled through a virtual design. Cohort assignment in the prospective study relied on participant-reported clinical history from a screening survey and a study questionnaire. Each participant in the prospective study had whole blood, serum and a nasopharyngeal or oropharyngeal swab collected by mobile phlebotomists. Participants in the prospective study had the option to provide additional blood draws and questionnaires over a roughly two-month period. Prospective study blood samples were shipped either frozen or at room temperature before DNA extraction. Its CDR3 holds 16 amino acids, cysteine through phenylalanine. Of all the DNA, just the CDR3 is kept, 48 bases in frame from base 1. A distance of 13 bases separates the germline ends of V and J, which lose 1 base and 0 bases respectively. The germline V gene (reference sequence) specifies SEHNR as CDR1 and FQNEAQ as CDR2.

The receptor chain draws on TRBV7-9 and TRBJ2-7; tentative D gene TRBD2, with 5 bases matching. The sequence came from a man between 35 and 55 years old in a cohort exposed to, infected with or recovered from COVID-19 (not recorded which). The sequenced sample consisted of PBMCs or T cells enriched from blood (not recorded which). The encoded CDR3 is CASSLEEAGRSYEQYF. The nucleotide sequence reads as follows: TGTGCCAGCAGCTTAGAGGAGGCGGGCCGCTCCTACGAGCAGTACTTC.